The 23 T cell receptor beta chains below were found in one sample sequenced in a study of T and B cells in COVID-19 patients. TRB rearrangements were amplified by multiplex PCR with BIOMED2 TRB-A/B primers. TCRdb reanalysed the multiplex PCR reads using MiXCR and keeps one entry per CDR3 protein. The table includes about 5,100 distinct CDR3 sequences, roughly a fifth detected once. Each TRB amplification used roughly 220-550 ng of genomic DNA from blood. The sample taken for sequencing was blood. The origin of the receptors is a human donor with active COVID-19.

This clonotype appeared a few times. The chain couples TRBV7-9 to TRBJ2-1; 9 bases fit TRBD1. The CDR3 length is 15 residues. V lost 6 bases and J lost 6; bases outside the gene matches: 9. Germline loops: CDR1 SEHNR, CDR2 FQNEAQ (reference sequence). The CDR3 sequence: CASRRGQGVGNEQFF. In nucleotides, the CDR3 is TGTGCCAGCAGGCGGGGACAGGGCGTCGGCAATGAGCAGTTCTTC.

The chain is built from TRBV7-2 and TRBJ2-7; D perhaps matches TRBD2 (5 bases). The V end was cut by 3 bases, the J end by 6 bases, with 18 bases between. CDR3 length: 15 amino acids. The germline V gene encodes CDR1 SGHTA and CDR2 FQGNSA. CDR3 nucleotides: TGTGCCAGCAGCTTTTCCCCCAATACTAGAAGCGAGCAGTACTTC. Translated, it gives CASSFSPNTRSEQYF.

This clonotype was observed many times. This rearrangement joins TRBV11-2 to TRBJ2-7; D is ambiguous. V was clipped by 0 bases and J by 6 bases, with 9 bases between them. Germline CDR1 is SGHAT and CDR2 is FQNNGV. The CDR3 is 13 amino acids. CDR3 sequence: CASSLEGVGEQYF. As DNA, the CDR3 is TGTGCCAGCAGCTTAGAAGGAGTCGGCGAGCAGTACTTC.

By sample share, this clonotype is medium-sized. The chain couples TRBV6-5 to TRBJ1-2; maybe TRBD1 (5 bases). The CDR3 extends over 12 amino acids. Deletions cut 6 bases from V and 4 bases from J, with 9 bases between. CDR1 and CDR2 (germline): MNHEY, SVGAGI. The CDR3 bases are TGTGCCAGCAGGGCAGGGAGCTATGGCTACACCTTC. Its translation is CASRAGSYGYTF.

The chain uses TRBV11-1 and TRBJ1-2; 10 bases fit TRBD1. Germline assignment: CDR1 SGHAT and CDR2 FQDESV (reference sequence). Trimming at V came to 4 bases and at J to 5 bases, leaving 10 bases not matched to a gene. The CDR3 consists of 16 residues. CDR3: CASSSYPRDRGYGYTF. For the CDR3, the DNA is TGTGCCAGCAGCTCTTACCCCAGGGACAGGGGTTATGGCTACACCTTC.

This clonotype rates as large. V usage is TRBV27 and J usage is TRBJ2-3; 7 bases align to TRBD2. The V gene end was trimmed by 6 bases and the J gene end by 13 bases; junction bases not matched to a gene: 13. Germline CDR1 reads MNHEY; CDR2 reads SMNVEV (reference sequence). CDR3 length: 13 residues. In DNA, the CDR3 is TGTGCCAGCAGCCCCACCCATGTGGGAGGGAAGTATTTT. It codes for CASSPTHVGGKYF.

The chain carries TRBV7-2 and TRBJ1-2; D is ambiguous. Trimming stripped 4 bases from V and 8 bases from J, with 14 bases between. Germline V gene lookup returns CDR1 SGHTA and CDR2 FQGNSA. The CDR3 contains 13 residues. CDR3 in DNA: TGTGCCAGCAGCTCATTTAGCTCGTCCGGCTACACCTTC. The encoded protein is CASSSFSSSGYTF.

This clonotype is labeled medium-sized (0.01 to 0.1%). The gene calls are TRBV27 and TRBJ2-7, with a tentative D call TRBD2 (5 bases). This CDR3 contains 12 residues. Germline values: CDR1 MNHEY, CDR2 SMNVEV (reference sequence). Trimming removed 6 bases at V and 5 bases at J, with 11 bases between. CDR3 amino acids: CASRTSGNEQYF. CDR3 coding DNA: TGTGCCAGCAGAACAAGCGGTAACGAGCAGTACTTC.

This clonotype has a count of ten or more. V gene TRBV10-3 combines with J gene TRBJ1-2; TRBD1 agrees at 9 bases. From germline, CDR1 is ENHRY and CDR2 SYGVKD. J lost 2 bases, V lost 4 bases, and 8 bases had no gene match. This CDR3 has 16 amino acids. CDR3 sequence (DNA): TGTGCCATCAGTGGGAATACAGGGGGCTCAAACTATGGCTACACCTTC. This gives the protein CAISGNTGGSNYGYTF.

Concerning this clonotype: A much larger clonotype is one base distant, so this may be a read error. This rearrangement joins TRBV5-4 to TRBJ2-7, with TRBD2 matching over 10 bases. CDR1 and CDR2 (germline): SGHNT, YYREEE (reference sequence). J lost 7 bases, V lost 4 bases, and 17 bases had no gene match. The CDR3 totals 17 residues. As DNA, the CDR3 is TGTGCCAGCAGCCCGGGAGGGCTAGCGGGGGCCGGCAATGAGCAGTACTTC. Its translation: CASSPGGLAGAGNEQYF.

The chain links TRBV27 to TRBJ2-1; 7 bases match TRBD2. Germline CDR1 MNHEY, CDR2 SMNVEV (reference sequence). V shed 5 bases, J shed 8 bases, and the junction held 9 bases outside the gene matches. This CDR3 has 14 amino acids. Written as DNA, the CDR3 is TGTGCCAGCAGTCGGAGGGGAGGGCCTGATGAGCAGTTCTTC. This codes for CASSRRGGPDEQFF.

V and J are TRBV28 and TRBJ1-6; tentative D call: TRBD1 (6 bases). Germline loops: CDR1 MDHEN, CDR2 SYDVKM. The CDR3 covers 18 residues. V was cut by 4 bases and J by 0 bases, with 16 bases left in between. CDR3 bases: TGTGCCAGCAGTTCCGCGGGGGCGCTCGTCTCCTATAATTCACCCCTCCACTTT. Translating gives CASSSAGALVSYNSPLHF.

By share, this clonotype ranks as medium-sized. The chain joins TRBV6-5 to TRBJ2-6; D is unresolved. The CDR3 length is 14 residues. Germline-derived CDR1 and CDR2 are MNHEY and SVGAGI. V was pared by 5 bases and J by 0 bases, with 5 bases between. The CDR3, as DNA: TGTGCCAGCAGTCAACCCTCTGGGGCCAACGTCCTGACTTTC. Amino acid sequence: CASSQPSGANVLTF.

This clonotype is labeled as medium-sized. J is TRBJ1-3 and V is TRBV27; no firm D call. Trimming shortened V by 5 bases and J by 1 base, and 9 bases separated the two germline ends. The germline gives CDR1 MNHEY, CDR2 SMNVEV (reference sequence). The CDR3 runs to 14 residues. The CDR3 DNA follows: TGTGCCAGCAGTACCACTCTTTCTGGAAACACCATATATTTT. Protein product: CASSTTLSGNTIYF.

This clonotype is labeled as large. The rearrangement uses TRBV19 and TRBJ2-2; no clear D. Per germline, CDR1 LNHDA and CDR2 SQIVND (reference sequence). With 4 bases removed from V and 6 bases from J, the gap between germline ends came to 9 bases. The CDR3 is 13 residues long. DNA for the CDR3: TGTGCCAGTAGTACGATCGCGGCCGGGGAGCTGTTTTTT. It encodes CASSTIAAGELFF. The full variable domain, completed using reference TRBV19 and TRBJ2-2, is DGGITQSPKYLFRKEGQNVTLSCEQNLNHDAMYWYRQDPGQGLRLIYYSQIVNDFQKGDIAEGYSVSREKKESFPLTVTSAQKNPTAFYLCASSTIAAGELFFGEGSRLTVL.

This clonotype was counted a single time. DNA for the CDR3: TGTGCCAGCAGTTTTGACTATGGCTACACCTTC. It codes for CASSFDYGYTF. The chain is built from TRBV28 and TRBJ1-2; D unresolved. This CDR3 region has 11 residues. The germline CDR1 and CDR2 sequences are MDHEN and SYDVKM. V was clipped by 3 bases and J by 3 bases, with 2 bases between them.

As concerns this clonotype: This sequence may be a read error, since a much larger clone differs from it by one base. This chain connects TRBV30 to TRBJ1-2; no reliable D call. The CDR3 is 15 amino acids. Germline values: CDR1 GTSNPN, CDR2 SVGIG (reference sequence). Trimming shortened V by 0 bases and J by 0 bases, and 11 bases separated the two germline ends. The CDR3 sequence: CAWSVRAATNYGYTF. The CDR3 coding sequence is TGTGCCTGGAGTGTACGGGCAGCCACTAACTATGGCTACACCTTC.

This clonotype was picked up a small number of times. The chain is built from TRBV24-1 and TRBJ1-1; TRBD1 might be the D (5 bases). V shed 6 bases and J shed 4 bases, with 11 bases lying between them. Looked up from germline, CDR1 is KGHDR and CDR2 is SFDVKD. The CDR3 sequence is 13 residues long. In DNA form, the CDR3 reads TGTGCCACCAGTCGGCAGGGAGGCACTGAAGCTTTCTTT. This codes for CATSRQGGTEAFF.

By share of the sample, this clonotype is medium-sized. V and J are TRBV7-2 and TRBJ1-4, with TRBD1 as a possible D gene (6 bases). The CDR3 extends over 13 amino acids. Per the germline V gene, CDR1 is SGHTA and CDR2 is FQGNSA. Deletions cut 4 bases from V and 7 bases from J, with 10 bases between. The CDR3 DNA reads TGTGCCAGCAGCTCAAGGACAGCTGAAAAACTGTTTTTT. Protein: CASSSRTAEKLFF.

The rearrangement joins TRBV5-1 to TRBJ2-5, with D hard to call. Between the trimmed V and J ends, which lost 4 bases and 1 base, there was a span of 5 bases. The CDR3 is made up of 12 amino acids. Germline CDR1 reads SGHRS; CDR2 reads YFSETQ. The CDR3 region is CASSRSQETQYF. CDR3 DNA sequence: TGCGCCAGCAGCCGTAGCCAAGAGACCCAGTACTTC.

This clonotype was recorded a few times. The rearrangement links TRBV20-1 to TRBJ2-1; unclear D gene. There are 12 residues in the CDR3. V lost 6 bases, J lost 3 bases, and 9 bases lay in between. Looked up from germline, CDR1 is DFQATT and CDR2 is SNEGSKA (reference sequence). The CDR3 bases are TGCAGTGCGTCCCCTAACTACAATGAGCAGTTCTTC. This translates into CSASPNYNEQFF.

This clonotype turned up a few times. V is TRBV11-2 and J is TRBJ2-2; D not resolved. The CDR3 covers 14 residues. CDR1 and CDR2 from the germline V gene are SGHAT and FQNNGV. Trimming stripped 8 bases from V and 1 base from J, with 11 bases between. As DNA, the CDR3 is TGTGCCAGCTCTCGGTCTAGGAACACCGGGGAGCTGTTTTTT. Translated: CASSRSRNTGELFF.

By share, this clonotype ranks as medium-sized. The chain recombines TRBV19 with TRBJ2-1; D is unclear. There are 19 residues in the CDR3. V lost 3 bases and J lost 4, with 25 bases in between. The germline CDR1 and CDR2 sequences are LNHDA and SQIVND (reference sequence). The CDR3 region is CASSMSHVDHTWRYNEQFF. DNA of the CDR3: TGTGCCAGTAGTATGAGCCACGTCGATCACACCTGGCGATACAATGAGCAGTTCTTC.